The entry below describes one T cell receptor beta chain. Its antigen is as yet unknown. This sample is drawn from a study of CD4 T cell repertoires in COVID-19. Study findings and constraints: Several top expanded SARS-CoV-2-reactive clonotypes were shared by two or three memory subsets.

Mild-to-severe COVID-19 survivors were the donors. Per the germline V gene, CDR1 is MNHNS and CDR2 is SASEGT. Trimming removed 3 bases from V and 3 bases from J, with 15 bases in between. This CDR3 has 15 residues. Here immunoSEQ multiplex PCR was the method, and the copy in TCRdb shows in-frame clones only, minus some. The sample lists about 75,000 clones; around 82% were seen once. The V gene is TRBV6-1, the J gene TRBJ2-7, with D perhaps matching TRBD1 or TRBD2 (5 bases each). This TCR came from a human donor who had COVID-19. Sequenced material: CD4+ T cells from peripheral blood, taken after recovery from COVID-19. CDR3 coding DNA: TGTGCCAGCAGTGATTCCGGGACGACCAGCTACGAGCAGTACTTC. Its translation: CASSDSGTTSYEQYF.